These 5 T cell receptor beta chains originate from one sample sequenced in a study of shared T cell receptors in the human thymus. TCRdb's table, derived via immunoSEQ multiplex PCR, lists solely in-frame clones and lacks some. The sample gives about 380,000 clones, approximately 95% of which show up once; approximately 0.02% is in the top ten. What was sequenced was thymocytes. These TCRs come from a human donor.

CDR3 DNA sequence: TGTGCCAGCAGCTCAATGGGATCGGATGGCTACACCTTC. Protein: CASSSMGSDGYTF. The V call is TRBV7-2, the J call TRBJ1-2; D unresolved. Germline CDR1 reads SGHTA; CDR2 reads FQGNSA. The ends were cut back, 4 bases at V and 6 bases at J, with 12 bases in the middle. This CDR3 has 13 residues.

The chain joins TRBV5-6 to TRBJ2-1; 12 nucleotides align to TRBD2. The CDR3 runs 19 residues. Trimming at V came to 4 bases and at J to 4 bases, leaving 15 bases not matched to a gene. CDR1 SGHDT and CDR2 YYEEEE come from the germline V gene. Here the CDR3 reads CASSETDSGTSGLYNEQFF. In DNA form, the CDR3 reads TGTGCCAGCAGCGAAACAGACTCCGGGACTAGCGGGCTTTACAATGAGCAGTTCTTC.

This sequence joins TRBV27 and TRBJ2-5; TRBD2 matches at 12 bases. The J call may be faulty, since TRBJ2-7 better matches the DNA end. Germline values: CDR1 MNHEY, CDR2 SMNVEV (reference sequence). This CDR3 contains 16 residues. The chain's CDR3 is CASSLLLAGGLGEQYF. DNA for the CDR3: TGTGCCAGCAGTTTACTGCTAGCGGGAGGGCTAGGCGAGCAGTACTTC.

This sequence joins TRBV4-2 and TRBJ1-2; TRBD1 might be the D (5 bases). The CDR3 has 15 amino acids. V was shortened by 0 bases and J by 8 bases, with 16 bases between the two germline ends. CDR1 LGHNA and CDR2 YNFKEQ come from the germline V gene. In nucleotides, the CDR3 is TGTGCCAGCAGCCAAGATCCGGGACCCTTTGAAGGCTACACCTTC. It codes for CASSQDPGPFEGYTF.

This chain connects TRBV5-1 to TRBJ2-3; 7 bases line up with TRBD1. The V gene end was trimmed by 2 bases and the J gene end by 3 bases; junction bases not matched to a gene: 6. CDR3 length: 15 residues. Germline-derived CDR1 and CDR2 are SGHRS and YFSETQ. The CDR3 DNA sequence: TGCGCCAGCAGCTTACAGGGGAGTGGAACAGATACGCAGTATTTT. Amino acid sequence: CASSLQGSGTDTQYF.